The 18 T cell receptor beta chains below were found in one sample sequenced in a study of regulatory T cells in long-lasting Graves disease. The authors built TCR beta libraries using iRepertoire HTBI primers and Arm-PCR of CDR3 regions. TCRdb passed the multiplex PCR reads through MiXCR, listing each CDR3 protein once. The table lists hundreds of thousands of distinct CDR3 sequences, roughly 16% of them singletons. Regarding time point: newly diagnosed GD, antithyroid drugs for less than 3 months. PBMC RNA served as the TCR library source. This same sample was also part of a study on T cells in Graves' hyperthyroidism and ophthalmopathy.

Here the sequenced sample was peripheral blood mononuclear cells (PBMCs), taken at new diagnosis, from a patient treated with antithyroid drugs. The receptor set was obtained from a woman aged 30 to 39 with Graves disease.

This clonotype was found a few times. This chain joins TRBV18 and TRBJ2-5; 7 bases match TRBD2. From germline, CDR1 is KGHSH and CDR2 LQKENI. The CDR3 is 15 residues long. J gave up 2 bases and V 3 bases, and 6 bases lay outside the gene matches. CDR3 sequence reads: CASSPQFGGQETQYF. Here the CDR3 DNA reads TGTGCCAGCTCACCGCAATTCGGGGGGCAAGAGACCCAGTACTTC.

The sample holds many counts of this clonotype. The chain combines TRBV28 with TRBJ1-1, with a tentative D call TRBD1 (5 bases). Germline-derived CDR1 and CDR2 are MDHEN and SYDVKM. The V end lost 5 bases, the J end lost 0 bases, and 16 bases lay between the germline ends. CDR3 length equals 16 residues. The CDR3 loop reads CASSLPRDSMNTEAFF. The CDR3, as DNA: TGTGCCAGCAGTCTTCCCCGGGACTCAATGAACACTGAAGCTTTCTTT.

At least ten counts were recorded for this clonotype. CDR3 coding DNA: TGTGCCAGCATTACCGGGGGTAATCAGCCCCAGCATTTT. Translation gives CASITGGNQPQHF. This chain uses TRBV6-1 with TRBJ1-5; perhaps TRBD1 as D (5 bases). The germline CDR1 and CDR2 sequences are MNHNS and SASEGT. The ends were cut back, 7 bases at V and 4 bases at J, with 11 bases in the middle. The CDR3 is 13 residues long.

V usage is TRBV10-3 and J usage is TRBJ2-5, with 8 bases identical to TRBD2. V was pared by 3 bases and J by 2 bases, with 8 bases of the junction left unmatched. Germline V gives CDR1 ENHRY, CDR2 SYGVKD. The CDR3 totals 16 residues. The CDR3 DNA reads as TGTGCCATCAGTGACCCTATTATAGCGGGACAAGAGACCCAGTACTTC. Protein product: CAISDPIIAGQETQYF.

There are a few counts of this clonotype. This chain links TRBV12-5 with TRBJ2-1, with 10 nucleotides matching TRBD2. This CDR3 is built from 18 residues. The V gene's germline CDR1 is LGHNT and CDR2 FRNRAP. Trimming removed 3 bases from V and 4 bases from J; junction bases left unmatched: 12. CDR3 nucleotides: TGTGCTAGTGGTTTCTCCACTCTCACTAGCGGGGTATACAATGAGCAGTTCTTC. Translating gives CASGFSTLTSGVYNEQFF.

V gene TRBV20-1 combines with J gene TRBJ2-7; 12 bases agree with TRBD2. The germline V gene has CDR1 DFQATT and CDR2 SNEGSKA (reference sequence). Trimming at V came to 5 bases and at J to 9 bases, leaving 11 bases not matched to a gene. The CDR3 has 14 residues. CDR3 region: CSASPTSGSIGQYF. In DNA, the CDR3 is TGCAGTGCTTCGCCGACTAGCGGGAGTATAGGGCAGTACTTC.

This clonotype was counted a single time. CDR3 nucleotide sequence: TGTGCCAGCACCCGAGCGGGGGATGGAGTGGAGCTGTTTTTT. This sequence encodes CASTRAGDGVELFF. V is TRBV6-1 and J is TRBJ2-2, with TRBD2 matching over 8 bases. The CDR3 is 14 amino acids. From germline, CDR1 is MNHNS and CDR2 SASEGT. V gave up 7 bases and J gave up 10 bases; unmatched junction bases: 11.

The sample holds many counts of this clonotype. V is TRBV18 and J is TRBJ1-1; D not resolved. CDR1 and CDR2 from the germline V gene are KGHSH and LQKENI. The CDR3 runs 14 residues. The ends were cut back, 1 base at V and 1 base at J, with 7 bases in the middle. CDR3 coding DNA: TGTGCCAGCTCACCACAGAGCGAGAACACTGAAGCTTTCTTT. The encoded protein is CASSPQSENTEAFF.

This clonotype occurred a few times. The V call is TRBV5-1, the J call TRBJ2-3; D is ambiguous. The CDR3 length is 14 residues. Germline V gene data show CDR1 as SGHRS and CDR2 as YFSETQ. Trimming left V 0 bases short and J 4 bases short, with 9 bases between. The CDR3 region is CASSLGSTADTQYF. Written as DNA, the CDR3 is TGCGCCAGCAGCTTGGGGAGCACCGCAGATACGCAGTATTTT.

The chain carries TRBV15 and TRBJ2-2, with D unclear. Germline V lookup: CDR1 LNHNV, CDR2 YYDKDF (reference sequence). V lost 5 bases and J 0 bases, leaving 13 bases between the germline ends. CDR3 size: 16 residues. CDR3 region: CATSGLMETNTGELFF. CDR3 coding DNA: TGTGCCACCAGCGGTCTAATGGAGACGAACACCGGGGAGCTGTTTTTT.

The J gene is TRBJ2-2, the V gene TRBV19; 8 bases are a match to TRBD1. The CDR3 loop spans 14 amino acids. V lost 7 bases and J lost 6; bases outside the gene matches: 7. Germline CDR1 and CDR2: LNHDA and SQIVND (reference sequence). The CDR3 here is CASKGTGFAGELFF. Here the CDR3 DNA reads TGTGCCAGTAAGGGGACAGGATTCGCCGGGGAGCTGTTTTTT.

This clonotype has at least ten counts. The CDR3 region is CSAGTGSLNTEAFF. In nucleotides, the CDR3 is TGCAGCGCCGGGACAGGCAGTCTGAACACTGAAGCTTTCTTT. The gene calls are TRBV29-1 and TRBJ1-1; 8 bases are shared with TRBD1. The CDR3 covers 14 residues. The trim removed 7 bases at V and 0 bases at J, leaving 7 bases unmatched. Per the germline V gene, CDR1 is SQVTM and CDR2 is ANQGSEA.

This clonotype has at least ten counts. The chain couples TRBV9 to TRBJ1-1; maybe TRBD1 (6 bases). The CDR3 sequence is 14 residues long. With 4 bases removed from V and 0 bases from J, the gap between germline ends came to 10 bases. Germline V gene lookup returns CDR1 SGDLS and CDR2 YYNGEE. The CDR3 DNA sequence: TGTGCCAGCAGCACGGACAGTATGAACACTGAAGCTTTCTTT. It translates to CASSTDSMNTEAFF.

The rearrangement uses TRBV7-9 and TRBJ2-1; D is undetermined. This CDR3 has 15 amino acids. Between the trimmed V and J ends, which lost 1 base and 1 base, there was a span of 8 bases. CDR1 SEHNR and CDR2 FQNEAQ come from the germline V gene (reference sequence). CDR3 coding DNA: TGTGCCAGCAGCTTAGTCAGAGGTTCCTACAATGAGCAGTTCTTC. Its translation: CASSLVRGSYNEQFF.

This clonotype has only a few counts. The chain couples TRBV29-1 to TRBJ2-1; D gene ambiguous. Germline CDR1 SQVTM, CDR2 ANQGSEA. With 3 bases removed from V and 15 bases from J, the gap between germline ends came to 15 bases. The CDR3 sequence is 11 residues long. CDR3 coding DNA: TGCAGCGTTGAGGTGACAAAAGAACCGTTCTTC. It translates to CSVEVTKEPFF.

This clonotype has a handful of counts. The chain employs TRBV9 and TRBJ2-6, with 9 bases identical to TRBD1. J was trimmed by 0 bases and V by 0 bases; bases with no gene match: 4. Germline CDR1 reads SGDLS; CDR2 reads YYNGEE. CDR3 size: 18 residues. The CDR3 DNA reads as TGTGCCAGCAGCGTAGGGGACAGGGTTTCCTCTGGGGCCAACGTCCTGACTTTC. It codes for CASSVGDRVSSGANVLTF.

This clonotype occurred many times. The chain carries TRBV24-1 and TRBJ2-5; 7 bases are a match to TRBD1. The germline V gene has CDR1 KGHDR and CDR2 SFDVKD. The CDR3 consists of 14 residues. J was trimmed by 1 base and V by 3 bases; bases with no gene match: 1. CDR3 region: CATSDRTGQETQYF. DNA for the CDR3: TGTGCCACCAGTGATAGGACAGGCCAAGAGACCCAGTACTTC.

In this sample, this clonotype turned up many times. CDR3 DNA sequence: TGTGCCAGCAGTGACAGGGGGCTAGGGGGCGGCTACACCTTC. Translated: CASSDRGLGGGYTF. The V call is TRBV28, the J call TRBJ1-2, with 10 bases aligning to TRBD1. J was trimmed by 8 bases and V by 5 bases; bases with no gene match: 8. The germline V gene encodes CDR1 MDHEN and CDR2 SYDVKM. This CDR3 region has 14 residues.